The 25 T cell receptor beta chains below were found in one sample sequenced in a study of CD8 T cells in Susac syndrome. Random hexamers primed reverse transcription of 0.5 to 1 ug RNA. TCRdb passed the immunoSEQ multiplex PCR reads through MiXCR, listing each CDR3 protein once. The data show more than 100,000 distinct CDR3 sequences, 96% seen once. Sequenced: CD4+ T cells from PBMCs. The receptors were sampled from a human donor with Susac syndrome.

The chain joins TRBV6-1 to TRBJ1-4; possibly TRBD1 for D (6 bases). Trimming shortened V by 2 bases and J by 6 bases, and 16 bases separated the two germline ends. The germline CDR1 and CDR2 sequences are MNHNS and SASEGT. The CDR3 is 16 residues long. The CDR3 here is CASSEWLGAGDEKLFF. CDR3 coding DNA: TGTGCCAGCAGTGAATGGCTGGGGGCTGGGGATGAAAAACTGTTTTTT.

J is TRBJ2-3 and V is TRBV7-2; D not certain. This CDR3 spans 16 amino acids. Germline values: CDR1 SGHTA, CDR2 FQGNSA. Trimming stripped 3 bases from V and 0 bases from J, with 13 bases between. The CDR3 loop is CASSLMDLRSTDTQYF. Here the CDR3 DNA reads TGTGCCAGCAGCTTGATGGATCTACGTAGCACAGATACGCAGTATTTT. The full variable domain, completed using reference TRBV7-2 and TRBJ2-3, is GAGVSQSPSNKVTEKGKDVELRCDPISGHTALYWYRQSLGQGLEFLIYFQGNSAPDKSGLPSDRFSAERTGGSVSTLTIQRTQQEDSAVYLCASSLMDLRSTDTQYFGPGTRLTVL.

V and J are TRBV6-2 or TRBV6-3 and TRBJ1-1, with 8 bases identical to TRBD1. Losses at the gene ends were 6 bases for V and 1 base for J; bases not matched to a gene: 4. The germline V gene encodes CDR1 MNHEY and CDR2 SVGEGT. This CDR3 is built from 14 residues. The CDR3 is CASRRDRGNTEAFF. CDR3 coding DNA: TGTGCCAGCAGACGAGACAGGGGGAACACTGAAGCTTTCTTT.

The CDR3 sequence: CAWSVRSGTGELFF. The CDR3 region has the DNA TGTGCCTGGAGTGTACGGAGCGGCACCGGGGAGCTGTTTTTT. J is TRBJ2-2 and V is TRBV30; weak D call: TRBD2 (5 bases). The CDR3 contains 14 residues. The germline gives CDR1 GTSNPN, CDR2 SVGIG (reference sequence). The V end was cut by 0 bases, the J end by 4 bases, with 9 bases between.

The chain joins TRBV6-1 to TRBJ1-5, with 8 bases lining up with TRBD1. The germline CDR1 and CDR2 sequences are MNHNS and SASEGT. The trim removed 6 bases at V and 0 bases at J, leaving 10 bases unmatched. This CDR3 contains 17 residues. This CDR3 is CASRMDREVYSNQPQHF. CDR3 in DNA: TGTGCCAGCAGAATGGACAGGGAGGTGTATAGCAATCAGCCCCAGCATTTT.

This chain links TRBV7-9 with TRBJ2-7, with TRBD2 as a possible D gene (5 bases). V lost 0 bases, J lost 5 bases, and 14 bases lay in between. Germline CDR1 reads SEHNR; CDR2 reads FQNEAQ (reference sequence). The CDR3 contains 15 residues. DNA of the CDR3: TGTGCCAGCAGCTTAGCCGCCGGGCCCGGGGACGAGCAGTACTTC. This sequence encodes CASSLAAGPGDEQYF.

This clonotype appeared once. The chain couples TRBV5-6 to TRBJ2-7, with D perhaps matching TRBD2 (6 bases). V gave up 4 bases and J gave up 4 bases, with 21 bases separating them. Germline loops: CDR1 SGHDT, CDR2 YYEEEE. The CDR3 sequence is 16 residues long. The CDR3 is CASSIAGTDERYEQYF. CDR3 sequence (DNA): TGTGCCAGCAGCATTGCCGGGACTGACGAGCGGTACGAGCAGTACTTC.

This clonotype was seen only a few times. The gene calls are TRBV20-1 and TRBJ1-2, with a possible D match to TRBD1 (5 bases). The CDR3 consists of 12 residues. The germline gives CDR1 DFQATT, CDR2 SNEGSKA (reference sequence). The germline V and J ends were trimmed by 3 bases and 5 bases, with 10 bases remaining between them. The CDR3 reads CSASGGVYGYTF. The CDR3 nucleotides are TGCAGTGCTAGCGGGGGGGTTTATGGCTACACCTTC.

The gene calls are TRBV28 and TRBJ1-5; 11 nucleotides line up with TRBD1. The trim removed 4 bases at V and 3 bases at J, leaving 5 bases unmatched. The CDR3 is 16 amino acids. CDR1 MDHEN and CDR2 SYDVKM come from the germline V gene. The CDR3 sequence: CASSSGTGGYNQPQHF. The DNA of the CDR3 is TGTGCCAGCAGTTCTGGGACAGGGGGTTACAATCAGCCCCAGCATTTT.

The J gene is TRBJ2-7, the V gene TRBV7-8, with a weak D call TRBD1 (5 bases). With 5 bases removed from V and 3 bases from J, the gap between germline ends came to 20 bases. CDR1 SGHVS and CDR2 FQNEAQ come from the germline V gene. This CDR3 spans 16 amino acids. This CDR3 is CASSRAGQGVNYEQYF. CDR3 coding DNA: TGTGCCAGCAGCCGGGCCGGACAAGGGGTCAACTACGAGCAGTACTTC.

The chain couples TRBV5-4 to TRBJ2-1; 9 bases fit TRBD1. The V gene's germline CDR1 is SGHNT and CDR2 YYREEE (reference sequence). This CDR3 has 16 amino acids. The V and J ends lost 3 bases and 7 bases, in that order; junction bases with no gene match: 11. The CDR3 protein is CASSSRDRALGNEQFF. Written as DNA, the CDR3 is TGTGCCAGCAGCTCCCGGGACAGGGCTTTGGGGAATGAGCAGTTCTTC. Complete variable domain (other parts from reference TRBV5-4 and TRBJ2-1): ETGVTQSPTHLIKTRGQQVTLRCSSQSGHNTVSWYQQALGQGPQFIFQYYREEENGRGNFPPRFSGLQFPNYSSELNVNALELDDSALYLCASSSRDRALGNEQFFGPGTRLTVL.

This chain joins TRBV30 and TRBJ2-1, with 10 nucleotides matching TRBD2. This CDR3 region has 13 residues. The V gene end was trimmed by 1 base and the J gene end by 9 bases; junction bases not matched to a gene: 3. The germline V gene encodes CDR1 GTSNPN and CDR2 SVGIG (reference sequence). CDR3 nucleotide sequence: TGTGCCTGGAGTGGAGCGGGAGGGGGTGAGCAGTTCTTC. It yields the protein CAWSGAGGGEQFF.

This sequence joins TRBV29-1 and TRBJ2-2; D gene uncertain. Germline V gives CDR1 SQVTM, CDR2 ANQGSEA. Trimming pared 7 bases from V and 0 bases from J, leaving 12 bases between. The CDR3 length is 14 residues. CDR3 sequence reads: CSGLQGPNTGELFF. Here the CDR3 DNA reads TGCAGCGGTCTTCAAGGTCCGAACACCGGGGAGCTGTTTTTT.

This chain links TRBV20-1 with TRBJ1-2; D may be TRBD1 (5 bases). V lost 2 bases and J 0 bases, leaving 13 bases between the germline ends. CDR1 DFQATT and CDR2 SNEGSKA come from the germline V gene (reference sequence). CDR3 length equals 15 residues. CDR3 amino acids: CSARPGTGANYGYTF. The CDR3 DNA follows: TGCAGTGCTAGACCCGGGACGGGAGCTAACTATGGCTACACCTTC.

The chain joins TRBV20-1 to TRBJ2-1; 8 bases map to TRBD2. Germline values: CDR1 DFQATT, CDR2 SNEGSKA (reference sequence). After removal of 6 bases from V and 6 bases from J, the junction contained 16 bases not matched to a gene. The CDR3 runs 16 residues. The chain's CDR3 is CSAQPSGSLSSNEQFF. CDR3 bases: TGCAGTGCCCAACCTAGCGGGTCTTTATCTAGCAATGAGCAGTTCTTC.

This chain joins TRBV29-1 and TRBJ2-1; TRBD1 agrees at 10 bases. The CDR3 length is 15 residues. Looked up from germline, CDR1 is SQVTM and CDR2 is ANQGSEA. V trimming: 2 bases; J trimming: 4 bases; junction bases outside the gene matches: 5. CDR3 residues: CSVENRDRGYNEQFF. CDR3 nucleotide sequence: TGCAGCGTTGAAAACCGGGACAGGGGATACAATGAGCAGTTCTTC.

The J gene is TRBJ2-7, the V gene TRBV7-2; D not certain. The CDR3 runs to 12 residues. Germline V gene data show CDR1 as SGHTA and CDR2 as FQGNSA. Trimming took 3 bases from V and 6 from J, leaving 9 bases between them. In nucleotides, the CDR3 is TGTGCCAGCAGCTTTGAACTCTCCGAGCAGTACTTC. This translates into CASSFELSEQYF.

The chain links TRBV7-9 to TRBJ1-2, with no clear D. V lost 5 bases, J lost 0 bases, and 13 bases lay in between. The CDR3 runs 15 residues. Looked up from germline, CDR1 is SEHNR and CDR2 is FQNEAQ (reference sequence). CDR3 region: CASSPGRTPNYGYTF. The CDR3 DNA sequence: TGTGCCAGCAGCCCCGGGCGGACTCCTAACTATGGCTACACCTTC.

The chain employs TRBV5-4 and TRBJ2-1; 8 nucleotides agree with TRBD2. V was clipped by 0 bases and J by 4 bases; unmatched bases: 6. The germline gives CDR1 SGHNT, CDR2 YYREEE (reference sequence). There are 16 residues in the CDR3. CDR3 coding DNA: TGTGCCAGCAGCTTGGCCGGGCTAGCGGGTTACAATGAGCAGTTCTTC. This encodes CASSLAGLAGYNEQFF. The variable domain in full, completed from reference TRBV5-4 and TRBJ2-1, reads ETGVTQSPTHLIKTRGQQVTLRCSSQSGHNTVSWYQQALGQGPQFIFQYYREEENGRGNFPPRFSGLQFPNYSSELNVNALELDDSALYLCASSLAGLAGYNEQFFGPGTRLTVL.

This rearrangement joins TRBV7-2 to TRBJ2-7; 7 bases align to TRBD2. The CDR3 covers 13 residues. Per the germline V gene, CDR1 is SGHTA and CDR2 is FQGNSA. Trimming at V came to 5 bases and at J to 5 bases, leaving 6 bases not matched to a gene. The CDR3 sequence is CASSLTSRDEQYF. In nucleotides, the CDR3 is TGTGCCAGCAGCCTGACTAGCAGGGACGAGCAGTACTTC.

CDR3 in amino acids: CAWSVYYGTSPETQYF. For the CDR3, the DNA is TGTGCCTGGAGTGTATATTACGGGACTAGCCCGGAGACCCAGTACTTC. The chain couples TRBV30 to TRBJ2-5; the match to TRBD2 covers 9 bases. The germline gives CDR1 GTSNPN, CDR2 SVGIG (reference sequence). V trimming: 0 bases; J trimming: 5 bases; junction bases outside the gene matches: 10. This CDR3 is 16 amino acids long.

Concerning this clonotype itself: Relative to the germline gene, one junction end is altered; a read error may explain this. The chain has TRBV6-1 and TRBJ1-1; maybe TRBD1 (5 bases). Germline V gives CDR1 MNHNS, CDR2 SASEGT. The CDR3 extends over 17 amino acids. CDR3 in amino acids: CASNELGGVGGNTEAFF. Written as DNA, the CDR3 is TGTGCCAGCAATGAACTCGGAGGGGTGGGTGGGAACACTGAAGCTTTCTTT.

The chain employs TRBV2 and TRBJ1-1, with a tentative D call TRBD1 (6 bases). The CDR3 sequence is 15 residues long. Germline-derived CDR1 and CDR2 are SNHLY and FYNNEI. V was shortened by 5 bases and J by 5 bases, with 18 bases between the two germline ends. The DNA for the CDR3 is TGTGCCAGCAGTAAACAGGACAGTAGTAGGACTGAAGCTTTCTTT. The encoded protein is CASSKQDSSRTEAFF.

This clonotype was picked up a small number of times. Its ends do not fully match the called genes, so a read error is possible. This sequence joins TRBV5-1 and TRBJ2-1; D ambiguous. CDR3 length: 15 residues. Germline V gives CDR1 SGHRS, CDR2 YFSETQ. CDR3 in amino acids: CASSLVASSYNEQFF. In nucleotides, the CDR3 is TGTGCCAGCAGTTTAGTGGCCTCCTCCTACAATGAGCAGTTCTTC. The full variable domain, its missing parts supplied by reference TRBV5-1 and TRBJ2-1, is KAGVTQTPRYLIKTRGQQVTLSCSPISGHRSVSWYQQTPGQGLQFLFEYFSETQRNKGNFPGRFSGRQFSNSRSEMNVSTLELGDSALYLCASSLVASSYNEQFFGPGTRLTVL.

This chain links TRBV7-8 with TRBJ2-3; 8 bases agree with TRBD2. Trimming removed 5 bases from V and 6 bases from J; junction bases left unmatched: 4. CDR1 and CDR2 from the germline V gene are SGHVS and FQNEAQ. The CDR3 covers 13 residues. CDR3 nucleotide sequence: TGTGCCAGCAGCCACCGGGAGGGGGATACGCAGTATTTT. It encodes CASSHREGDTQYF.